The clone carrying this T cell receptor beta chain was seen a handful of times. This entry comes from a study of cytotoxic CD8 clonotypes in ibrutinib-treated CLL. Clones were sequenced by immunoSEQ multiplex PCR, and TCRdb holds only the in-frame ones, with some missing. The profile covers 65,000 to 90,000 clones, with 70% to 90% appearing a single time and more than 35% taken by the ten largest. V was trimmed by 2 bases and J by 2 bases, leaving 7 bases between them. Germline V gives CDR1 SGHNT, CDR2 YYREEE (reference sequence). The CDR3 sequence is 13 residues long. This sequence originates from a human donor with chronic lymphocytic leukemia. This rearrangement joins TRBV5-4 to TRBJ1-1; D is unresolved. The specimen was PBMCs, collected after 24 months of ibrutinib treatment. CDR3 protein: CASSFPPNTEAFF. The CDR3 nucleotides read TGTGCCAGCAGCTTCCCACCCAACACTGAAGCTTTCTTT.